This T cell receptor beta chain comes out of a study of shared T cell receptors in the human thymus. Here immunoSEQ multiplex PCR was the method, and the copy in TCRdb shows in-frame clones only, minus some. The table has some 720,000 clones, over 75% seen once. Germline V CDR1 and CDR2: LGHNA, YSLEER. The CDR3 runs 19 residues. Germline trimming cut 0 bases from V and 0 bases from J; bases unmatched to any gene: 7. The same sample was also used in a study of human thymus T cells. That source notes: The thymus was resected at corrective cardiac surgery.

The specimen sequenced was thymocytes. This receptor was taken from a boy under three years old with a congenital heart defect. The chain has TRBV4-3 and TRBJ2-1, with 11 bases matching TRBD2. CDR3 coding DNA: TGCGCCAGCAGCCAAGATCGCGGGACTAGCGGAAGCTCCTACAATGAGCAGTTCTTC. Its protein is CASSQDRGTSGSSYNEQFF.